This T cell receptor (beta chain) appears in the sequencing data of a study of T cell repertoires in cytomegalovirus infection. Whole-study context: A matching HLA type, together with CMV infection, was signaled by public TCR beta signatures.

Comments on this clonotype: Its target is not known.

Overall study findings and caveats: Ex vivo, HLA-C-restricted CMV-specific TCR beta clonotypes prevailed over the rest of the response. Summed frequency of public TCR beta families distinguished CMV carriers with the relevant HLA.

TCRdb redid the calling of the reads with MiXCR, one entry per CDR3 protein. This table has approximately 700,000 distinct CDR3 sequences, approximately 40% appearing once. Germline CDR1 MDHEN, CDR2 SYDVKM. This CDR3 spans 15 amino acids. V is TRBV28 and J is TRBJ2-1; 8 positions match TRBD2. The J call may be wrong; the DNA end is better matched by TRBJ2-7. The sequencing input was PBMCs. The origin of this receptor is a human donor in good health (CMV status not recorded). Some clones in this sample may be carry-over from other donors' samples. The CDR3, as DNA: TGTGCCAGCAGTTTAGCTGCGGGAGGTTGGAAGGAGCAGTACTTC. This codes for CASSLAAGGWKEQYF.